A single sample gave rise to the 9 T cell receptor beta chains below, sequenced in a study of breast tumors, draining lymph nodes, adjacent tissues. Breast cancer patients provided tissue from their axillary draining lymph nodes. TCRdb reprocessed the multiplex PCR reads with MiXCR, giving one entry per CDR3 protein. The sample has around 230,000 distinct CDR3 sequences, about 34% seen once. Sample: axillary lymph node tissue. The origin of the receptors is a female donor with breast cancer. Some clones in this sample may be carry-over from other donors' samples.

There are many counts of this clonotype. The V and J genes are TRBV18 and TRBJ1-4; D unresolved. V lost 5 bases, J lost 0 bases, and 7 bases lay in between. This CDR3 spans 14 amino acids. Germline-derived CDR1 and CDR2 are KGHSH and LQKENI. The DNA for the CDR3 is TGTGCCAGCTCAAGAGCCTCAACTAATGAAAAACTGTTTTTT. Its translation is CASSRASTNEKLFF. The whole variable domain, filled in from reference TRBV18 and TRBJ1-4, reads NAGVMQNPRHLVRRRGQEARLRCSPMKGHSHVYWYRQLPEEGLKFMVYLQKENIIDESGMPKERFSAEFPKEGPSILRIQQVVRGDSAAYFCASSRASTNEKLFFGSGTQLSVL.

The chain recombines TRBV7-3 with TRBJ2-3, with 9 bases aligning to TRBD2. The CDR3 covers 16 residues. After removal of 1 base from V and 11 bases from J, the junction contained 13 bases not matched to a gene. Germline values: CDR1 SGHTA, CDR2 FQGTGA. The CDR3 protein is CASSLIGAGGNNEQYF. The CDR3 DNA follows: TGTGCCAGCAGCTTAATTGGGGCGGGAGGGAACAATGAGCAGTATTTT.

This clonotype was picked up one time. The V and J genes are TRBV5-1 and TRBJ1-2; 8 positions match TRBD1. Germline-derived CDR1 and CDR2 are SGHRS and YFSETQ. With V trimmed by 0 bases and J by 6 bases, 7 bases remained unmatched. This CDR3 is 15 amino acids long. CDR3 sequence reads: CASSLDLPGQDGYTF. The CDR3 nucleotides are TGCGCCAGCAGCTTGGATTTACCGGGACAGGATGGCTACACCTTC.

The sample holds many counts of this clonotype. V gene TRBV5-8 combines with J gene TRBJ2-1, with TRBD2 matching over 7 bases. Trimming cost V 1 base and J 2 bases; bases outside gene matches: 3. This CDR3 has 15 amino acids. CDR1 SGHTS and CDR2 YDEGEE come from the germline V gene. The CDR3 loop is CASSLRGRPYNEQFF. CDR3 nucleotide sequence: TGTGCCAGCAGCTTGCGCGGGAGACCCTACAATGAGCAGTTCTTC.

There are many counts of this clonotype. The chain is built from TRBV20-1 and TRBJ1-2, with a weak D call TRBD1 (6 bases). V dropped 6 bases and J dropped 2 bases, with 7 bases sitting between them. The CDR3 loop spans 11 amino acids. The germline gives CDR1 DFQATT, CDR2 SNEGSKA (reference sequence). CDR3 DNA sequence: TGCAGTGCCCAGGGGAACTATGGCTACACCTTC. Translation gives CSAQGNYGYTF.

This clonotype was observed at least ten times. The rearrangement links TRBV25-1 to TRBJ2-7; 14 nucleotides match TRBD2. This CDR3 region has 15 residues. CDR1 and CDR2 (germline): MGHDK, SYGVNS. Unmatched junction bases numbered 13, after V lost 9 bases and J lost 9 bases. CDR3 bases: TGTGCCAGTTCTTCAGAGACTAGCGGGAGGGCCGCGCAGTACTTC. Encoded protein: CASSSETSGRAAQYF.

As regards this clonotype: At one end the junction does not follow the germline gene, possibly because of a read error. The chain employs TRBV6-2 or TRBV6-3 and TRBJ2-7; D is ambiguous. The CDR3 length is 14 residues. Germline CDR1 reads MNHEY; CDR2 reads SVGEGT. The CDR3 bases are TGTGCCAGCAGTCACTCCCATGCCTCCTACGAGCAGTACTTC. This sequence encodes CASSHSHASYEQYF.

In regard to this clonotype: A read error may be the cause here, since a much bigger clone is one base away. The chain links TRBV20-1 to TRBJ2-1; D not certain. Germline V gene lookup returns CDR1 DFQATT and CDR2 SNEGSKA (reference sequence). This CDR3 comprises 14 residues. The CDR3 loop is CSARSMERYTEQFF. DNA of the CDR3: TGCAGTGCTCGGAGCATGGAGCGCTACACTGAGCAGTTCTTC.

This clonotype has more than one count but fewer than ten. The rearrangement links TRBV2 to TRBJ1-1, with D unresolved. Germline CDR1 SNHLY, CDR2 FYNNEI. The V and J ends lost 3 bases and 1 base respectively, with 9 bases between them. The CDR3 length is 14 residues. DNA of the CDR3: TGTGCCAGCAGTGACTGGCAACCGAACACTGAAGCTTTCTTT. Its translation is CASSDWQPNTEAFF.